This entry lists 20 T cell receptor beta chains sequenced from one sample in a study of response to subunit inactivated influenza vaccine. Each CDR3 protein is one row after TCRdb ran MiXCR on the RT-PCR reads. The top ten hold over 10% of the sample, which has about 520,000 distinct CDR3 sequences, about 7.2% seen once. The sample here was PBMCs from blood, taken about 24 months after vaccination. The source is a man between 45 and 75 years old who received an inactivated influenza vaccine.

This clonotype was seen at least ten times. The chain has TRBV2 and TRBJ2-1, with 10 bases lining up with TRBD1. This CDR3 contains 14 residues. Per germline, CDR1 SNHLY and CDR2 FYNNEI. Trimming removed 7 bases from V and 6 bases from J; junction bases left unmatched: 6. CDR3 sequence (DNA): TGTGCCAGCAAGGGACAGGGGTTTCTCAATGAGCAGTTCTTC. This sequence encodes CASKGQGFLNEQFF.

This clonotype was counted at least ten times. As DNA, the CDR3 is TGTGCCAGCAGCTTATATGGGGACATTCAGTACTTC. It yields the protein CASSLYGDIQYF. The chain couples TRBV7-2 to TRBJ2-4; D remains unclear. The length of the CDR3 is 12 residues. V shed 2 bases and J shed 8 bases, with 7 bases lying between them. Germline CDR1 SGHTA, CDR2 FQGNSA.

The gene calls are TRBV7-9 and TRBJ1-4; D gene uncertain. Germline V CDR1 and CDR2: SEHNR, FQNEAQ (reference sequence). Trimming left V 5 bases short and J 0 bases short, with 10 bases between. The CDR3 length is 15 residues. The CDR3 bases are TGTGCCAGCAGCGGTGCCCGGGCAACTAATGAAAAACTGTTTTTT. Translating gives CASSGARATNEKLFF.

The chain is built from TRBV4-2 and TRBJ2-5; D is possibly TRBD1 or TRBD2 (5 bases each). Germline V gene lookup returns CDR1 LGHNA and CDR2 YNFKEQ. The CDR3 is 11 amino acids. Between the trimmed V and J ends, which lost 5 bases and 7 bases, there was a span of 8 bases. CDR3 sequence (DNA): TGTGCCAGCAGCGAGAGGGGGACCCAGTACTTC. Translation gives CASSERGTQYF.

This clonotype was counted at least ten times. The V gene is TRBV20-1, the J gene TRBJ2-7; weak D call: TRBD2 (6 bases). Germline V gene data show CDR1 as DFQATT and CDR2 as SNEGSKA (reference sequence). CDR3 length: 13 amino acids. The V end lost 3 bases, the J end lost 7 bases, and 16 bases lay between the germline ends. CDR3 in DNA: TGCAGTGCTAGTAGGGTTAGCGGTACGGAGCAGTACTTC. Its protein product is CSASRVSGTEQYF.

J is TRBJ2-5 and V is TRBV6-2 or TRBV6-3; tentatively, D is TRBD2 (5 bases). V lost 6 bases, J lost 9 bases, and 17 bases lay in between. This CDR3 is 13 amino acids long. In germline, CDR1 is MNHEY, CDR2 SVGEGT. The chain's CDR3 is CASSLTTPGAQYF. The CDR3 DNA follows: TGTGCCAGCAGCTTAACTACCCCCGGGGCCCAGTACTTC.

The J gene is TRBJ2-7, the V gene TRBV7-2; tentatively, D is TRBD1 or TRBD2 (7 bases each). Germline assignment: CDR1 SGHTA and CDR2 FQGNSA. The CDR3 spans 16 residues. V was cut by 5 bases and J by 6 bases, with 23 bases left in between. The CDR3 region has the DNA TGTGCCAGCAGCCCAGTCGGGGGGACAGTGGGTGCCGAGCAGTACTTC. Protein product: CASSPVGGTVGAEQYF.

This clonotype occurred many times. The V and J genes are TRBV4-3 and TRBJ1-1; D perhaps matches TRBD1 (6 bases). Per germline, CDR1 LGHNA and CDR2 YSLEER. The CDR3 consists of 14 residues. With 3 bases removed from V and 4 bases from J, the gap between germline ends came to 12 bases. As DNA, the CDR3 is TGCGCCAGCAGCCAGGACCACAGGGTCACTGAAGCTTTCTTT. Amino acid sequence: CASSQDHRVTEAFF.

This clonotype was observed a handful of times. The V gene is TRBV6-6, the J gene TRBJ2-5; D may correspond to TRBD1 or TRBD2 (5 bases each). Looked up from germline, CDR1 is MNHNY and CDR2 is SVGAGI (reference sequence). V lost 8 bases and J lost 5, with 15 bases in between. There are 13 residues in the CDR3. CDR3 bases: TGTGCCAGCGGGACGTACGGGAAGGAGACCCAGTACTTC. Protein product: CASGTYGKETQYF.

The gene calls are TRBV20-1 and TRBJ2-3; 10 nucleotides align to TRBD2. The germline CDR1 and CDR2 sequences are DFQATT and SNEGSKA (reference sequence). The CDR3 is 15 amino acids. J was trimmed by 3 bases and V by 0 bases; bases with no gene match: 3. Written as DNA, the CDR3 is TGCAGTGCTAGAGACCCGGGACTAGCGACAGATACGCAGTATTTT. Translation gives CSARDPGLATDTQYF.

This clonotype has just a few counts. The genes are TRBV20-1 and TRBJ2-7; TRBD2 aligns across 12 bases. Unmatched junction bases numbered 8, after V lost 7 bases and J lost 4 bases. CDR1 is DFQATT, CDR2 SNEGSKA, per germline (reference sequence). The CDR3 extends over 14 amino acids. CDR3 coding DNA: TGCAGTGGGATACTAGCGGGAGGCTCGTACGAGCAGTACTTC. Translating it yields CSGILAGGSYEQYF.

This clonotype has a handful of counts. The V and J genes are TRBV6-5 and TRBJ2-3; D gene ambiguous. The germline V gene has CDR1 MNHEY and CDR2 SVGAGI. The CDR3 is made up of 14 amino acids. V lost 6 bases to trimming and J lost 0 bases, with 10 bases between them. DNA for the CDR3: TGTGCCAGCAGATACGAGAGAAGCACAGATACGCAGTATTTT. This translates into CASRYERSTDTQYF.

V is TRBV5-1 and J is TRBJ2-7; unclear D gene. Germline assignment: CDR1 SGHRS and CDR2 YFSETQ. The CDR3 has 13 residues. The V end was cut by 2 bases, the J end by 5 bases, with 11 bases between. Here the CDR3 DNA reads TGCGCCAGCAGCTTTACGGGTATCCACGAGCAGTACTTC. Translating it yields CASSFTGIHEQYF. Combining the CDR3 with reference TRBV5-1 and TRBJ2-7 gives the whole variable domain KAGVTQTPRYLIKTRGQQVTLSCSPISGHRSVSWYQQTPGQGLQFLFEYFSETQRNKGNFPGRFSGRQFSNSRSEMNVSTLELGDSALYLCASSFTGIHEQYFGPGTRLTVT.

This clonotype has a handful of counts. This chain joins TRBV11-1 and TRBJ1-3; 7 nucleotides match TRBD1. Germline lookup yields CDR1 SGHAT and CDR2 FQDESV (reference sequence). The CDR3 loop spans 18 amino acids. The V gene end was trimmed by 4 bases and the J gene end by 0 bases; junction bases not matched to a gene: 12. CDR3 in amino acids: CASSSDRVGIPSGNTIYF. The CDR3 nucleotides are TGTGCCAGCAGCTCCGACAGGGTAGGGATACCCTCTGGAAACACCATATATTTT.

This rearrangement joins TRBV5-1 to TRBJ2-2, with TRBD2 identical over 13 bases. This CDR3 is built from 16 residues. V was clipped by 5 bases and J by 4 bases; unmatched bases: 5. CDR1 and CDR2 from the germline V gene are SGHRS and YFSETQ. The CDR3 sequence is CASSPTSGGPTGELFF. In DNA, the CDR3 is TGCGCCAGCAGTCCGACTAGCGGGGGGCCCACCGGGGAGCTGTTTTTT.

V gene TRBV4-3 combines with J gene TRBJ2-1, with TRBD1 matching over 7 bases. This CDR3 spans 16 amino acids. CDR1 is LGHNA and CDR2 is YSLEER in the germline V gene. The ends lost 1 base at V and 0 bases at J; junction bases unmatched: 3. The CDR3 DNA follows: TGCGCCAGCAGCCAAGTTTACAGGGGCTCCTACAATGAGCAGTTCTTC. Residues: CASSQVYRGSYNEQFF.

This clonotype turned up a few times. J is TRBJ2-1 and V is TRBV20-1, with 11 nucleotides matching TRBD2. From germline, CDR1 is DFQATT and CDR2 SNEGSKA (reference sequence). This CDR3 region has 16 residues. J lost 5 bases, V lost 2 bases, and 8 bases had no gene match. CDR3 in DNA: TGCAGTGCTAGAACTAATAGCGGGAGGGTAAACAATGAGCAGTTCTTC. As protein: CSARTNSGRVNNEQFF.

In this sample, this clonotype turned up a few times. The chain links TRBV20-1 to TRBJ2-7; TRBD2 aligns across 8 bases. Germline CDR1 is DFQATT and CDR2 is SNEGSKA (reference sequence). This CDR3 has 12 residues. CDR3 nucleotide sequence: TGCAGCGGGAGGGTAGGAGGGGCGGGGCAGTACTTC. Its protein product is CSGRVGGAGQYF.

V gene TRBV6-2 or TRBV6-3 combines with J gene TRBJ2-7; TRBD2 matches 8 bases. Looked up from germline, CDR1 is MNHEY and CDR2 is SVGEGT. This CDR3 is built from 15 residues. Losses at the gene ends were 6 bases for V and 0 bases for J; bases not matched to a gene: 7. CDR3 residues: CASRLRGGYSYEQYF. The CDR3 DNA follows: TGTGCCAGCAGGCTCCGGGGGGGGTACTCCTACGAGCAGTACTTC.

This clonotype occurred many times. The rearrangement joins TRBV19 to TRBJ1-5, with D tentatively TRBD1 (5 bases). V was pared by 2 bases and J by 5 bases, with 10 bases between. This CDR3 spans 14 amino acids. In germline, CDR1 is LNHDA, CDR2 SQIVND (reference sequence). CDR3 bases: TGTGCCAGTAGTATAAGGACGGGGGATCAGCCCCAGCATTTT. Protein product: CASSIRTGDQPQHF.